This is a list of T cell receptor beta chains from one sample in a study of blood T cell repertoires in COVID-19. The method was immunoSEQ multiplex PCR; TCRdb's version includes in-frame clones alone and lacks a portion of them. The sample includes approximately 530,000 clones, about 88% seen only once; the top ten take around 8%. Source material: peripheral blood. Source of these receptors: a woman aged 50 to 60 with COVID-19, enrolled during active disease. CDR3s include the opening cysteine and the closing phenylalanine or tryptophan. D genes are given only for firm matches. Part of the rows lack a size; the others show once, few, many or a class for expanded clones.

TRBV4-2,once,TRBJ2-7,TRBD1,TGTGCCAGCAGCCAGGGACAGGGTTCCTCCTACGAGCAGTACTTC,CASSQGQGSSYEQYF
TRBV6-5,.,TRBJ2-1,TRBD2,TGTGCCAGCAGCGAGCGGGAGCCCTACAATGAGCAGTTCTTC,CASSEREPYNEQFF
TRBV24-1,.,TRBJ1-1,.,TGTGCCACCAGTGATCCCGAACAGGGAATGGAGGCTTTCTTT,CATSDPEQGMEAFF
TRBV27,.,TRBJ1-6,TRBD1,TGTGCCAGCAGTAACAGGGACAGGGGGGATAATTCACCCCTCCACTTT,CASSNRDRGDNSPLHF
TRBV5-4,.,TRBJ1-2,TRBD1,TGTGCCAGCAGCCCCAGGGGGCTGGACTATGGCTACACCTTC,CASSPRGLDYGYTF
TRBV2,.,TRBJ2-5,TRBD2,TGTGCCAGCAGTGAACGGCTAGCGGGGGCTCAAGAGACCCAGTACTTC,CASSERLAGAQETQYF
TRBV29-1,.,TRBJ2-2,TRBD2,TGCAGCGTGGGGGGGAGGGACTACCGAGAACGGGAGCTGTTTTTT,CSVGGRDYRERELFF
TRBV11-2,.,TRBJ2-2,TRBD2,TGTGCCAGCAGCCCCCGGCTAGCGGCGAACACCGGGGAGCTGTTTTTT,CASSPRLAANTGELFF
TRBV4-1,.,TRBJ2-5,TRBD2,TGCGCCAGCAGCCCAAGCGGGGGGGCCGGGGAGACCCAGTACTTC,CASSPSGGAGETQYF
TRBV14,.,TRBJ2-7,.,TGTGCCAGCAGCCATGTCCTTTACGAGCAGTACTTC,CASSHVLYEQYF
TRBV7-9,.,TRBJ1-2,.,TGTGCCAGCAGCCTTACCAGTGACTATGGCTACACCTTC,CASSLTSDYGYTF
TRBV5-1,.,TRBJ2-1,.,TGCGCCAGCAGTAACAGGGCTGAGCAGTTCTTC,CASSNRAEQFF
TRBV5-1,.,TRBJ1-1,TRBD1,TGCGCCAGCAGCTTGGCGTCACAGGGGCGGCAGGGCACTGAAGCTTTCTTT,CASSLASQGRQGTEAFF
TRBV19,few,TRBJ1-2,.,TGTGCCAGTAGTATCAGTCCTTCCCCTGGCTACACCTTC,CASSISPSPGYTF
TRBV5-4,.,TRBJ1-2,.,TGTGCCAGCAGCTTGCGGGGGGACTCCTATGGCTACACCTTC,CASSLRGDSYGYTF
TRBV6-5,.,TRBJ1-4,.,TGTGCCAGCAGTTACATCGGACAGAATGAAAAACTGTTTTTT,CASSYIGQNEKLFF
TRBV29-1,.,TRBJ2-3,.,TGCAGCGCCCGGCAGGGTCAGACAGATACGCAGTATTTT,CSARQGQTDTQYF
TRBV4-1,.,TRBJ2-7,TRBD1,TGCGCCAGCAGCCAAACAGGGGCCGAGCAGTACTTC,CASSQTGAEQYF
TRBV7-2,.,TRBJ2-7,TRBD2,TGTGCCACCCGGGCCGGCGGGACTAGCTCCTACGAGCAGTACTTC,CATRAGGTSSYEQYF
TRBV6-5,.,TRBJ1-6,.,TGTGCCAGCAGTTACTTTCCTAGCTCCTATAATTCACCCCTCCACTTT,CASSYFPSSYNSPLHF
TRBV19,.,TRBJ2-2,.,TGTGCCAGTAGTATCCGGGGGGCGTCCTACACCGGGGAGCTGTTTTTT,CASSIRGASYTGELFF
TRBV6-5,.,TRBJ1-2,TRBD1,TGTGCCAGCAAACCGGGACAGGGGCTTCGAGGCTACACCTTC,CASKPGQGLRGYTF
TRBV11-2,.,TRBJ1-6,.,TGTGCCAGCAGCTTCGGGGGGTCCTGGAACCCCTATAATTCACCCCTCCACTTT,CASSFGGSWNPYNSPLHF
TRBV6-4,.,TRBJ1-2,.,TGTGCCAGCAGTGAGCGAGGGAGAGGATATGGCTACACCTTC,CASSERGRGYGYTF
TRBV2,.,TRBJ1-3,.,TGTGCCAGCAGTGAAGCCAGGATCCTCAGTTTT,CASSEARILSF
TRBV7-2,.,TRBJ1-5,.,TGTGCCAGCAGCTTAGTGACAGGTGGCAATCAGCCCCAGCATTTT,CASSLVTGGNQPQHF
TRBV24-1,.,TRBJ1-2,.,TGTGCCACCAGTGATTTTCGGGGAGCTTATGGCTACACCTTC,CATSDFRGAYGYTF
TRBV9,.,TRBJ2-3,.,TGTGCCAGCAGCGTAGACATTTCCCTAGGCGATACGCAGTATTTT,CASSVDISLGDTQYF
TRBV6-6,.,TRBJ1-5,.,TGTGCCAGCAGTTACCCAGGGGTTGGGCAGCCCCAGCATTTT,CASSYPGVGQPQHF
TRBV30,.,TRBJ1-1,TRBD1,TGTGCCTGGAGTCCGGGGGGACAGGCGCCATCTGAAGCTTTCTTT,CAWSPGGQAPSEAFF
TRBV6-5,.,TRBJ1-3,.,TGTGCCAGCAGCCGCGACAGTTTCTCTGGAAACACCATATATTTT,CASSRDSFSGNTIYF
TRBV19,.,TRBJ1-1,.,TGTGCCAGTAGTACATATAGGGGCGGCTTACACACTGAAGCTTTCTTT,CASSTYRGGLHTEAFF
TRBV5-1,.,TRBJ2-3,.,TGCGCCAGCAGCCTCTCCGGACAGCCGGAAGTAGATACGCAGTATTTT,CASSLSGQPEVDTQYF
TRBV5-1,.,TRBJ1-1,.,TGCGCCAGCAGCTTAAGGGGGAGTGAAGCTTTCTTT,CASSLRGSEAFF
TRBV4-2,.,TRBJ2-3,.,TGTGCCAGCAGCCCTGGGACTCGGGATACGCAGTATTTT,CASSPGTRDTQYF
TRBV29-1,once,TRBJ2-1,.,TGCAGCGTTGAAGATCGACTAGAAGTCAATGAGCAGTTCTTC,CSVEDRLEVNEQFF
TRBV9,.,TRBJ2-7,.,TGTGCCAGCAGCGTAGGGAGCAGAACATACGAGCAGTACTTC,CASSVGSRTYEQYF
TRBV7-9,.,TRBJ2-7,.,TGTGCCAGCAGCTTAGGGGGTGGGCGGGGATCCTACGAGCAGTACTTC,CASSLGGGRGSYEQYF
TRBV15,.,TRBJ1-1,.,TGTGCCACCAGCAGAGAGGAGCCGACCCACACTGAAGCTTTCTTT,CATSREEPTHTEAFF
TRBV24-1,.,TRBJ2-2,.,TGTGCCACCAGTGATTCGCTCGAGGCAGCCACCGGGGAGCTGTTTTTT,CATSDSLEAATGELFF
TRBV6-5,.,TRBJ1-4,.,TGTGCCAGCAGTCTTTCGGGGTCTAATGCTGAAAAACTGTTTTTT,CASSLSGSNAEKLFF
TRBV9,once,TRBJ2-3,TRBD2,TGTGCCAGCAGCGTAGAAGCGGGGGGCGGGACAGATACGCAGTATTTT,CASSVEAGGGTDTQYF
TRBV2,many,TRBJ1-6,TRBD1,TGTGCCAGCAGTGAAAGGAGGGGGCAGGGGACACCCCTCCACTTT,CASSERRGQGTPLHF
TRBV29-1,.,TRBJ1-3,.,TGCAGCGCCCTTCGCTCTGGAAACACCATATATTTT,CSALRSGNTIYF
TRBV27,.,TRBJ2-7,TRBD2,TGTGCCAGCAGTTTCGGCCTAGCGGGGATTAAAGGATACGAGCAGTACTTC,CASSFGLAGIKGYEQYF
TRBV6-2/TRBV6-3,.,TRBJ1-1,.,TGTGCCAGCAGTTACTTACAGGGTCTGGCGGCTGAAGCTTTCTTT,CASSYLQGLAAEAFF
TRBV10-1,.,TRBJ2-2,.,TGCGCCAGCAGTGACGAGCAGGACATGAACACCGGGGAGCTGTTTTTT,CASSDEQDMNTGELFF
TRBV11-2,.,TRBJ1-2,TRBD1,TGTGCCAGCAGCTTAGTGGGACAGGGGGCGGAAGGCTACACCTTC,CASSLVGQGAEGYTF
TRBV13,.,TRBJ2-7,.,TGTGCCAGCAGCCGTGGCGGGGTGGAGCAGTACTTC,CASSRGGVEQYF
TRBV5-8,.,TRBJ1-5,.,TGTGCCAGCAGCTTGGAGCAGGGATTCAATCAGCCCCAGCATTTT,CASSLEQGFNQPQHF
TRBV7-8,.,TRBJ1-2,TRBD1,TGTGCCAGCAGCGGGACAGACAACTATGGCTACACCTTC,CASSGTDNYGYTF
TRBV29-1,.,TRBJ1-1,.,TGCAGCGTTGTGGTGGGGAGCACTGAAGCTTTCTTT,CSVVVGSTEAFF
TRBV3-1/TRBV3-2,.,TRBJ2-7,.,TGTGCCAGCAGCCAAGTTTGGCAGTCCTACGAGCAGTACTTC,CASSQVWQSYEQYF
TRBV5-6,once,TRBJ1-1,.,TGTGCCAGCAGCTTGGCCCCCGGTAAACCTGAAGCTTTCTTT,CASSLAPGKPEAFF